Listed below are T cell receptor beta chains from one sample, sequenced in a study of blood T cell repertoires in COVID-19. The protocol was immunoSEQ multiplex PCR, while the TCRdb copy is restricted to in-frame clones and leaves out a portion. Of over 150,000 clones in the sample, 70% to 90% were seen once. Material: peripheral blood. Source of these receptors: a man between 60 and 75 years old with COVID-19, enrolled during active disease. The CDR3 runs from the conserved cysteine through the conserved F or W. D genes are given only for firm matches. A clone size is listed for some rows: how often the clone was seen (once, few, many), or a class if it is expanded.

v_call,clone_size,j_call,d_call,cdr3_aa,cdr3_nt
TRBV13,once,TRBJ1-6,TRBD1,CASSWRGQGNSPLHF,TGTGCCAGCAGCTGGCGGGGACAGGGGAATTCACCCCTCCACTTT
TRBV18,once,TRBJ1-6,.,CASSPLGSPGNSPLHF,TGTGCCAGCTCACCACTCGGTAGTCCGGGGAATTCACCCCTCCACTTT
TRBV27,.,TRBJ2-7,.,CASIEGAGAGGEQYF,TGTGCCAGCATCGAAGGTGCAGGGGCCGGGGGGGAGCAGTACTTC
TRBV24-1,.,TRBJ1-2,.,CATSDPLLGYTF,TGTGCCACCAGTGACCCACTCCTTGGCTACACCTTC
TRBV5-1,.,TRBJ1-6,.,CASSLRGIQASPLHF,TGCGCCAGCAGCTTGAGGGGGATCCAAGCTTCACCCCTCCACTTT
TRBV19,.,TRBJ2-5,TRBD2,CASGRAGGPQETQYF,TGTGCCAGTGGCCGAGCGGGGGGGCCACAAGAGACCCAGTACTTC
TRBV25-1,once,TRBJ1-5,.,CASSQGGGNQPQHF,TGTGCCAGCAGTCAAGGGGGGGGCAATCAGCCCCAGCATTTT
TRBV4-3,.,TRBJ1-1,.,CASSQDKGAEAFF,TGCGCCAGCAGCCAAGATAAAGGAGCTGAAGCTTTCTTT
TRBV18,.,TRBJ2-5,TRBD2,CASSPPGLAGVETQYF,TGTGCCAGCTCACCACCGGGACTAGCGGGAGTAGAGACCCAGTACTTC
TRBV19,.,TRBJ2-2,.,CASSGARRAGELFF,TGTGCCAGTAGCGGAGCTCGGAGAGCCGGGGAGCTGTTTTTT
TRBV15,.,TRBJ2-5,.,CATSRDAILGETQYF,TGTGCCACCAGCAGAGATGCCATCCTCGGGGAGACCCAGTACTTC
TRBV30,.,TRBJ1-2,.,CAWSKRGGRIGYTF,TGTGCCTGGAGTAAGAGAGGGGGTCGGATTGGCTACACCTTC
TRBV9,.,TRBJ1-2,TRBD1,CASSTSTGSEGYTF,TGTGCCAGCAGCACCTCGACAGGGAGTGAGGGCTACACCTTC
TRBV5-6,.,TRBJ1-6,TRBD1,CASRLSGGSYNSPLHF,TGTGCCAGCAGATTATCAGGGGGGTCCTATAATTCACCCCTCCACTTT
TRBV6-5,.,TRBJ1-3,.,CASRTSLISGNTIYF,TGTGCCAGCAGGACTTCTCTCATCTCTGGAAACACCATATATTTT
TRBV6-5,.,TRBJ1-1,TRBD1,CASELRTGLATEAFF,TGTGCCAGTGAGCTTAGGACAGGGTTGGCGACTGAAGCTTTCTTT
TRBV7-2,.,TRBJ1-2,TRBD1,CASSRQGGYGYTF,TGTGCCAGCAGCAGACAGGGTGGCTATGGCTACACCTTC
TRBV12-5,once,TRBJ2-5,TRBD2,CASGQSGTQETQYF,TGTGCTAGTGGTCAAAGCGGGACTCAAGAGACCCAGTACTTC
TRBV6-6,few,TRBJ1-2,.,CASRTLKIDTISDYTF,TGTGCCAGCCGAACCCTCAAAATAGACACGATCAGTGACTACACCTTC
TRBV29-1,.,TRBJ2-3,.,CSVLGAGRTDTQYF,TGCAGCGTTTTAGGGGCAGGGAGGACAGATACGCAGTATTTT
TRBV4-3,.,TRBJ2-7,.,CASSQDPRGATYEQYF,TGCGCCAGCAGCCAAGATCCCCGGGGGGCTACCTACGAGCAGTACTTC
TRBV9,.,TRBJ2-5,.,CASSVAAGQLLETQYF,TGTGCCAGCAGCGTAGCCGCGGGACAGCTATTAGAGACCCAGTACTTC
TRBV5-1,few,TRBJ1-6,.,CASSLEGGVNSPLHF,TGCGCCAGCAGCTTGGAGGGAGGGGTCAATTCACCCCTCCACTTT
TRBV6-1,.,TRBJ1-3,TRBD1,CASSEGVGGGGNTIYF,TGTGCCAGCAGTGAGGGGGTAGGGGGCGGTGGAAACACCATATATTTT
TRBV19,.,TRBJ2-1,TRBD2,CASSIDLWTSGRNNEQFF,TGTGCCAGTAGTATAGATCTGTGGACTAGCGGGAGGAACAATGAGCAGTTCTTC
TRBV7-2,.,TRBJ2-1,.,CASSQMGEVWSEQFF,TGTGCCAGCAGCCAGATGGGGGAGGTCTGGAGTGAGCAGTTCTTC
TRBV6-5,once,TRBJ1-6,.,CASSPIQGNSPLHF,TGTGCCAGCAGTCCAATACAGGGAAATTCACCCCTCCACTTT
TRBV9,.,TRBJ2-7,.,CASSVAGMMGADEQYF,TGTGCCAGCAGCGTAGCAGGGATGATGGGGGCCGACGAGCAGTACTTC
TRBV6-6,.,TRBJ2-7,TRBD1,CASTLDRAYEQYF,TGTGCCAGCACCCTAGACAGGGCCTACGAGCAGTACTTC
TRBV29-1,.,TRBJ1-1,TRBD1,CSARQGNTEAFF,TGCAGCGCGCGACAGGGAAACACTGAAGCTTTCTTT
TRBV7-9,few,TRBJ2-5,TRBD2,CASSSKGLLRGRDVETQYF,TGTGCCAGCAGCTCAAAAGGTTTGTTACGCGGGAGAGATGTAGAGACCCAGTACTTC
TRBV19,.,TRBJ1-5,.,CASNPSNQPQHF,TGTGCCAGTAACCCTAGTAATCAGCCCCAGCATTTT
TRBV18,.,TRBJ2-7,TRBD2,CASSRGPGLAGGHSYEQYF,TGTGCCAGCTCGCGCGGACCGGGACTAGCGGGAGGCCACTCCTACGAGCAGTACTTC
TRBV28,.,TRBJ1-2,.,CASTMGYGAGYGYTF,TGTGCCAGCACGATGGGGTATGGGGCGGGATACGGCTACACCTTC
TRBV29-1,.,TRBJ2-7,TRBD1,CSVESGQGDEQYF,TGCAGCGTTGAATCCGGACAGGGGGACGAGCAGTACTTC
TRBV3-1/TRBV3-2,.,TRBJ1-3,.,CASSPSHRVRNTIYF,TGTGCCAGCAGCCCAAGTCACAGGGTGAGAAACACCATATATTTT
TRBV9,once,TRBJ1-3,TRBD1,CASSSLGTGGSGNTIYF,TGTGCCAGCAGCTCTCTAGGGACAGGGGGCTCTGGAAACACCATATATTTT
TRBV5-1,.,TRBJ2-7,TRBD1,CASSYHSGGNYEQYF,TGCGCCAGCAGCTATCACTCAGGGGGAAACTACGAGCAGTACTTC
TRBV6-5,.,TRBJ2-7,.,CASTRGFSDYEQYF,TGTGCCAGCACCCGCGGATTCTCTGACTACGAGCAGTACTTC
TRBV27,.,TRBJ1-6,.,CASSFVNSPLHF,TGTGCCAGCAGTTTCGTCAATTCACCCCTCCACTTT
TRBV5-1,.,TRBJ2-2,TRBD2,CASSLQFRGGTGELFF,TGCGCCAGCAGCTTGCAGTTTCGGGGGGGTACCGGGGAGCTGTTTTTT
TRBV5-1,.,TRBJ2-7,.,CASSLQGNEQYF,TGCGCCAGCAGCTTGCAGGGGAACGAGCAGTACTTC
TRBV28,.,TRBJ1-2,.,CARFSGGGRGNTF,TGTGCCCGCTTCTCTGGGGGGGGGCGGGGCAACACCTTC
TRBV27,.,TRBJ1-3,.,CASSSIQGPNPFSGNTIYF,TGTGCCAGCAGTTCAATACAGGGTCCGAACCCTTTCTCTGGAAACACCATATATTTT
TRBV19,.,TRBJ1-5,.,CASKQGRARNQPQHF,TGTGCCAGTAAGCAGGGAAGAGCGAGGAATCAGCCCCAGCATTTT
TRBV6-2/TRBV6-3,once,TRBJ1-5,TRBD1,CASSYFSGGVQPQHF,TGTGCCAGCAGTTACTTTTCAGGGGGCGTTCAGCCCCAGCATTTT
TRBV30,.,TRBJ1-2,.,CAWSFWGREDGYTF,TGTGCCTGGAGTTTTTGGGGGCGCGAGGATGGCTACACCTTC